This record covers a single T cell receptor beta chain. A junction boundary mismatches the germline segment, possibly from a read error. Different DNA sequences within this sample yield the same CDR3. These data originate in a study of T cell changes during pregnancy in multiple sclerosis. TCRdb keeps only in-frame clones here, not all; method: immunoSEQ multiplex PCR. The sample comprises 25,000 to 35,000 clones, 90% of which are singletons, and 4.3% rests with the top ten. Per germline, CDR1 SGHDT and CDR2 YYEEEE. CDR3 size: 13 residues. The chain employs TRBV5-6 and TRBJ1-2; TRBD1 aligns across 8 bases. Here the sequenced sample was CD8+ T cells from peripheral blood mononuclear cells, taken in the second trimester of pregnancy. The sequence was collected from a female donor with multiple sclerosis, enrolled in a pregnancy study. CDR3 bases: TGTGCCAGCAGCCGGTTACAGGGGGACGGCTACACCTTT. It yields the protein CASSRLQGDGYTF.